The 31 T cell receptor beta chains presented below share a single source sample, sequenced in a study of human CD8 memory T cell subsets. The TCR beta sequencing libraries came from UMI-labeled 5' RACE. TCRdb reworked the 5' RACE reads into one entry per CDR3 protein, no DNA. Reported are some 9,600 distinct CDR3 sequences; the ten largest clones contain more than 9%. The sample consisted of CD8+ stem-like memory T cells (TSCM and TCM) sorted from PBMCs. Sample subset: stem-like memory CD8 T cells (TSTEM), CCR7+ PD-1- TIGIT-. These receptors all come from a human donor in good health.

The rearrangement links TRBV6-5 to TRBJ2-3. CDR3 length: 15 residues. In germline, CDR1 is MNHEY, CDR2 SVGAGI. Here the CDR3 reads CASSPLPSLTDTQYF.

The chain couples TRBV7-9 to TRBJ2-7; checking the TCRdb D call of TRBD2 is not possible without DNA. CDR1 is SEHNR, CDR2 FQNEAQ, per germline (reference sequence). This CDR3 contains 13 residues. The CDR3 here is CASSPREGYEQYF.

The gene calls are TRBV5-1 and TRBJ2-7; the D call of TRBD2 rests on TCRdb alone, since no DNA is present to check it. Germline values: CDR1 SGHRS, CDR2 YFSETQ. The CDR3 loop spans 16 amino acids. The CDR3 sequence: CASSDLGSGGFYEQYF.

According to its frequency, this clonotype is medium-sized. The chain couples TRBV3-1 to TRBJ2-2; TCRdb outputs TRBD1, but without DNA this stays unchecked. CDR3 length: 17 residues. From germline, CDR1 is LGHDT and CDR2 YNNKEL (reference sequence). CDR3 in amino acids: CASSQEGTGLFTGELFF.

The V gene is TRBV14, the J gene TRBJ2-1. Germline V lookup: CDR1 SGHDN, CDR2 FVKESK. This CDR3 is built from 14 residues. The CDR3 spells CASSQGVGFHEQFF.

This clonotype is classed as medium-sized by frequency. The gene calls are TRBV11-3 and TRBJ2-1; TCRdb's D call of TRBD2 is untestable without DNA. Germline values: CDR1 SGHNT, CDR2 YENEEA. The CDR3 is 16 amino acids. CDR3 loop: CASSLSPSGRFDEQFF. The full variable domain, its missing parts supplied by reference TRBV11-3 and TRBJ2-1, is EAGVVQSPRYKIIEKKQPVAFWCNPISGHNTLYWYLQNLGQGPELLIRYENEEAVDDSQLPKDRFSAERLKGVDSTLKIQPAELGDSAVYLCASSLSPSGRFDEQFFGPGTRLTVL.

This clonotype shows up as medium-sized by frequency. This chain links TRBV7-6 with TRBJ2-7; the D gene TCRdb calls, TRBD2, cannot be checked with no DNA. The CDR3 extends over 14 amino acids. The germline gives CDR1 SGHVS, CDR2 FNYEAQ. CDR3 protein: CASSLGGFSYEQYF.

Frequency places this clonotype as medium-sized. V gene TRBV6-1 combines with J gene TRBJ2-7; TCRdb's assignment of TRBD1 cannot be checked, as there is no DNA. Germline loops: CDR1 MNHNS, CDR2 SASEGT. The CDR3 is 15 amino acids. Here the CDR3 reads CASSDWAGASYEQYF.

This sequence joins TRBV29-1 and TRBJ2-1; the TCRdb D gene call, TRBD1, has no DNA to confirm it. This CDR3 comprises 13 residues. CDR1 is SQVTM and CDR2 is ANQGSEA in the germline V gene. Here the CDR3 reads CSVQGGFFNEQFF.

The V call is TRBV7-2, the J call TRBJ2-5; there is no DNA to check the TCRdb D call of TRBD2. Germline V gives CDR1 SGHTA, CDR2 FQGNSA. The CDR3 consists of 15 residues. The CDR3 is CASSPLAGSGETQYF.

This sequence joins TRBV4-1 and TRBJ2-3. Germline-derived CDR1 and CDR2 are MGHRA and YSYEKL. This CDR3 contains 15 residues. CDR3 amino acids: CASSQDGDSTDTQYF.

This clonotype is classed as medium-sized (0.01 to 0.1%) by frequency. The CDR3 loop reads CSVEPGTSGSNEQFF. The chain carries TRBV29-1 and TRBJ2-1; with no DNA, the TCRdb D assignment of TRBD2 cannot be verified. CDR3 length equals 15 residues. Germline V CDR1 and CDR2: SQVTM, ANQGSEA.

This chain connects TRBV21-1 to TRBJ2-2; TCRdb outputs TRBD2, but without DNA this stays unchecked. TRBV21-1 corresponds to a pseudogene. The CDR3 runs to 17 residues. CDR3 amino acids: CASSILTSGINTGELFF.

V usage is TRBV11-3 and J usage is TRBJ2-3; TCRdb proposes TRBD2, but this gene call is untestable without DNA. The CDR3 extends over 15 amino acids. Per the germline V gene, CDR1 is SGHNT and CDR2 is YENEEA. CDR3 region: CASSPRTGGGDTQYF.

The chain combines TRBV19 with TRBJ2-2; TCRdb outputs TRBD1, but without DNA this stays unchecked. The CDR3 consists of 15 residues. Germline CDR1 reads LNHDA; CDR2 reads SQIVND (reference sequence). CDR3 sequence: CASSMSGLDTGELFF.

The CDR3 protein is CASSPSGGASETQYF. V is TRBV4-1 and J is TRBJ2-5; TCRdb proposes TRBD2, but this gene call is untestable without DNA. This CDR3 has 15 residues. Germline values: CDR1 MGHRA, CDR2 YSYEKL.

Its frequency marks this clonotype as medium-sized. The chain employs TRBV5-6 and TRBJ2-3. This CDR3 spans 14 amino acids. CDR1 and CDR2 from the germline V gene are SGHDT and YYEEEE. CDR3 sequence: CASSLSPGTDTQYF.

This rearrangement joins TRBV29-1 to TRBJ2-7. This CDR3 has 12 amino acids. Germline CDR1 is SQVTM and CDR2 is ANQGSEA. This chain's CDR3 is CSVEGGDYEQYF.

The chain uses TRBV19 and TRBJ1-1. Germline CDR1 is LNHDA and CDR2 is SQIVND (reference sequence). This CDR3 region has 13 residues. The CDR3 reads CASMRRAYDEAFF.

The CDR3 is CASSLGTSGASTDTQYF. The chain recombines TRBV5-5 with TRBJ2-3; TCRdb selects TRBD2, and the lack of DNA leaves this call unchecked. This CDR3 contains 17 residues. The V gene's germline CDR1 is SGHKS and CDR2 YYEKEE (reference sequence).

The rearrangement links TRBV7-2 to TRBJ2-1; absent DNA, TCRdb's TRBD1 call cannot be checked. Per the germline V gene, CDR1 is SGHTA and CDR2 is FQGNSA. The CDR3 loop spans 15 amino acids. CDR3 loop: CASSFGGVTDNEQFF.

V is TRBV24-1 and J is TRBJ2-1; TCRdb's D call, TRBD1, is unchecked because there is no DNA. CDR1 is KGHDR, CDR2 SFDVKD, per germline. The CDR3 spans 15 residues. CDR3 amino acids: CATSDLGTLYNEQFF.

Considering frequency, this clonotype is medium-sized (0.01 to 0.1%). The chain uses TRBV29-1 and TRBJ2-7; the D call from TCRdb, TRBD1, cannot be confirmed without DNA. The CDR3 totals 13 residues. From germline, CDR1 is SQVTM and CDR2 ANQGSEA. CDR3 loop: CSVSGTGVYEQYF.

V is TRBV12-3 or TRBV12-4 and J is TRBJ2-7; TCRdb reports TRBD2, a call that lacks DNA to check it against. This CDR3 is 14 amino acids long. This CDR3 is CASSAGTSGDEQYF.

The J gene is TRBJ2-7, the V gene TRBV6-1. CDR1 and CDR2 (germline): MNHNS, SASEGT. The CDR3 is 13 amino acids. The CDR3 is CASSEINDGEQYF.

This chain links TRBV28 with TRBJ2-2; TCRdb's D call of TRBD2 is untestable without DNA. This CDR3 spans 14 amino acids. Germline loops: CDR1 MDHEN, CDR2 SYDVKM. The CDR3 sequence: CASSLGSRAGELFF.

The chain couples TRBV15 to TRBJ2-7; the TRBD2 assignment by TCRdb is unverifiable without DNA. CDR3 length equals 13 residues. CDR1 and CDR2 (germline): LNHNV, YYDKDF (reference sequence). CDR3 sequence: CATSSGDSYEQYF. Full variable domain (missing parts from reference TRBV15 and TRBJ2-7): DAMVIQNPRYQVTQFGKPVTLSCSQTLNHNVMYWYQQKSSQAPKLLFHYYDKDFNNEADTPDNFQSRRPNTSFCFLDIRSPGLGDTAMYLCATSSGDSYEQYFGPGTRLTVT.

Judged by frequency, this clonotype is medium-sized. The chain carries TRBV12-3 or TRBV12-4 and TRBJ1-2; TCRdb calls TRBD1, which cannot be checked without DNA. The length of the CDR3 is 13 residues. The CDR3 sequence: CASSLGDGYGYTF.

CDR3 protein: CASSQSEYTEAFF. The rearrangement links TRBV7-8 to TRBJ1-1. Germline CDR1 reads SGHVS; CDR2 reads FQNEAQ. The CDR3 sequence is 13 residues long.

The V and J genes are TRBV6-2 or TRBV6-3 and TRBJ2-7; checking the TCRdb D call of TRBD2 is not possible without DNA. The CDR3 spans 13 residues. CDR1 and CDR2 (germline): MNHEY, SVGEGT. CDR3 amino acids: CASSWGLTYEQYF.

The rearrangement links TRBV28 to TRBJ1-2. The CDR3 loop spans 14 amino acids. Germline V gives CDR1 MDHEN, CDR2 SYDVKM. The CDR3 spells CASSLLRQNYGYTF.